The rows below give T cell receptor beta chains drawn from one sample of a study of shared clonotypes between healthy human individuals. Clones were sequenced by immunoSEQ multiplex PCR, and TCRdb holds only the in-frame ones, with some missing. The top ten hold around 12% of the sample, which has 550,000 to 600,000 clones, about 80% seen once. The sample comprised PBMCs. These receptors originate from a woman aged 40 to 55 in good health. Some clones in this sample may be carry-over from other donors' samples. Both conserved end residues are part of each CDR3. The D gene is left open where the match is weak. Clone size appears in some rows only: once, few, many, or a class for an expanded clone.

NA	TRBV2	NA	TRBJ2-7	TGTGCCAGCAGGGAACAGGGTCGCCGTGGGAAGTACTTC	CASREQGRRGKYF
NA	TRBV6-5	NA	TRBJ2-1	TGTGCCAGCAGGGGGTCCTATCGGAATGAGCAGTTCTTC	CASRGSYRNEQFF
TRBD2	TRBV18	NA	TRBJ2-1	TGTGCCAGCTCTCACGAGCGGGGGAACTACAATGAGCAGTTCTTC	CASSHERGNYNEQFF
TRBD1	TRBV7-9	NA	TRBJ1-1	TGTGCCAGCAGCTTAGGGGGACAGGGTCGGATGAACACTGAAGCTTTCTTT	CASSLGGQGRMNTEAFF
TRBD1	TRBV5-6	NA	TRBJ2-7	TGTGCCAGCAGCTGGGGCGCAGGGGGCAACGAGCAGTACTTC	CASSWGAGGNEQYF
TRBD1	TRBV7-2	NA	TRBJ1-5	TGTGCCAGCAGCCCGGGTACAGGGGGCGGGAATCAGCCCCAGCATTTT	CASSPGTGGGNQPQHF
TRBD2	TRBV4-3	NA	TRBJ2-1	TGCGCCAGCAGCCAAGGTTCCAGCGGGAGGTACAATGAGCAGTTCTTC	CASSQGSSGRYNEQFF
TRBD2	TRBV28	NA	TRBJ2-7	TGTGCCAGCAGCCCGGGACTAGCCATAACCTACGAGCAGTACTTC	CASSPGLAITYEQYF
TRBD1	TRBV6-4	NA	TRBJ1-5	TGTGCCAGCAGCCTAGGACAGGGGCAGCCCCAGCATTTT	CASSLGQGQPQHF
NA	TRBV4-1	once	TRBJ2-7	TGCGCCAGCAGCCAAAGTCCCCCGGACAAACCCTACGAGCAGTACTTC	CASSQSPPDKPYEQYF
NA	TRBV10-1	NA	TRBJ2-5	TGCGCCAGCAGTCTGTACCAAGAGACCCAGTACTTC	CASSLYQETQYF
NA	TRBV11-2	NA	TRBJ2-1	TGTGCCAGCAGCTTATCTGGGCAGGGTTGGGATGAGCAGTTCTTC	CASSLSGQGWDEQFF
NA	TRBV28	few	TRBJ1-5	TGTGCCAGCAGGCCGGGAGGGGGGAATAGCGATCAGCCCCAGCATTTT	CASRPGGGNSDQPQHF
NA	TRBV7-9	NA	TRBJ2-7	TGTGCCAGCAGCTTACCTTCCTACGAGCAGTACTTC	CASSLPSYEQYF
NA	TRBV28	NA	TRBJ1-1	TGTGCCAGCAGTTTATCCAGGGCGAACACTGAAGCTTTCTTT	CASSLSRANTEAFF
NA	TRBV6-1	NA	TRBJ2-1	TGTGCCAGCAGTAAAGGGGACGGCTACAATGAGCAGTTCTTC	CASSKGDGYNEQFF
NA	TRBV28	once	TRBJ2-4	TGTGCCAGCAGTTTAGCCCCAGGGGTATCCATTCAGTACTTC	CASSLAPGVSIQYF
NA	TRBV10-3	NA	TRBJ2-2	TGTGCCATCAGTGAGAGGATAGCGACGAACACCGGGGAGCTGTTTTTT	CAISERIATNTGELFF
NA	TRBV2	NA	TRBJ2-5	TGTGCCAGCAGTGGGGAGAGGTTTATCGGTGGGACCCAGTACTTC	CASSGERFIGGTQYF
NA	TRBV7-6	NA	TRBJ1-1	TGTGCCAGCAGCTTAGCGGGGGGGCCGACTGAAGCTTTCTTT	CASSLAGGPTEAFF
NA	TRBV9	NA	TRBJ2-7	TGTGCCAGCAGCCTTACATTTTCGCCGGAATCGTACGAGCAGTACTTC	CASSLTFSPESYEQYF
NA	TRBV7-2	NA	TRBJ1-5	TGTGCCAGCAGCTTAGCAGAGTATAGCAATCAGCCCCAGCATTTT	CASSLAEYSNQPQHF
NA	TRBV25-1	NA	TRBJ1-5	TGTGCCAGCAGTGATCCAGGGCGCAATCAGCCCCAGCATTTT	CASSDPGRNQPQHF
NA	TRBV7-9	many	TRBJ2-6	TGTGCCAGCATCCCTCCCTCTGGGGCCAACGTCCTGACTTTC	CASIPPSGANVLTF
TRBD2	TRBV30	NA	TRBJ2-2	TGTGCCTGGAGCTCGGGACTAGCGAACACCGGGGAGCTGTTTTTT	CAWSSGLANTGELFF
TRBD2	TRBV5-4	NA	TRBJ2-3	TGTGCCAGCAGCTTCACTAGCGGGAGAGGAGGCACAGATACGCAGTATTTT	CASSFTSGRGGTDTQYF
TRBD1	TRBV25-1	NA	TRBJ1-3	TGTGCCAGCAGCCCGGGACAGGCGAACTCTGGAAACACCATATATTTT	CASSPGQANSGNTIYF
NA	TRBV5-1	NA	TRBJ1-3	TGCGCCAGCAGCTTTGACGGGTCTGGAAACACCATATATTTT	CASSFDGSGNTIYF
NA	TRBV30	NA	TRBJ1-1	TGTGCCTGGAGTGTAGAGGGGTTTACTGAAGCTTTCTTT	CAWSVEGFTEAFF
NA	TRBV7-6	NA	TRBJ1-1	TGTGCCAGCAGCCTGGGTTTTAGGTTCACTGAAGCTTTCTTT	CASSLGFRFTEAFF
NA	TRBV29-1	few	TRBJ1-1	TGCAGCTGTTGGAGAGGCACTGAAGCTTTCTTT	CSCWRGTEAFF
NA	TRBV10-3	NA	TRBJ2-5	TGTGCCATCAGTGCCAGGGTAGGAGAAGAGACCCAGTACTTC	CAISARVGEETQYF
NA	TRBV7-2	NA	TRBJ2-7	TGTGCCAGCAGCTTAGGGTGGACAGCCTACGAGCAGTACTTC	CASSLGWTAYEQYF
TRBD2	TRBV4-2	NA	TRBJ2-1	TGTGCCAGCAGCCAAGTGGGACTAGGTGACAATGAGCAGTTCTTC	CASSQVGLGDNEQFF
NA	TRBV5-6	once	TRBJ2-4	TGTGCCAGCAGCTTGCCGGCAAAAAACATTCAGTACTTC	CASSLPAKNIQYF